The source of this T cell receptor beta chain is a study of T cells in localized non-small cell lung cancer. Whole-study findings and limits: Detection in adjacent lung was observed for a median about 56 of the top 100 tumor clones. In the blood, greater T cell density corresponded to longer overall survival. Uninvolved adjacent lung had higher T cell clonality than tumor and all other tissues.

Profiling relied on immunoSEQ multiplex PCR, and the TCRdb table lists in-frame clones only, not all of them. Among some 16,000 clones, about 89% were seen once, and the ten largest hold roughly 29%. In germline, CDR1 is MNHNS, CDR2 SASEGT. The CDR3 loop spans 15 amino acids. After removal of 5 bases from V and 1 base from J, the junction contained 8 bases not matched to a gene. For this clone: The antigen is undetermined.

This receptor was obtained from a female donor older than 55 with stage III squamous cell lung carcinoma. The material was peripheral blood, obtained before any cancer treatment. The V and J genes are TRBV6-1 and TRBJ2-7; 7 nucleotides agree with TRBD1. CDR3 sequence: CASSPWTGGSYEQYF. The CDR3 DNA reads TGTGCCAGCAGTCCCTGGACAGGTGGATCCTACGAGCAGTACTTC.